This T cell receptor beta chain emerged from a study of blood T cell repertoires in COVID-19. About the study: Collection of acute and convalescent COVID-19 samples took place in the United States, Italy and Spain. Sample material is recorded as cDNA or gDNA derived from T cells, B-cell-depleted T cells, or PBMCs.

Original analysis: Amplification from reference gene primers served as the basis for estimated nucleated cell counts. The method was immunoSEQ multiplex PCR; TCRdb's version includes in-frame clones alone and lacks a portion of them. From that table come the V and J calls and clone size; the DNA was used to work out D and trimming. This sample yields some 150,000 clones, of which approximately 80% are seen a single time; approximately 13% belongs to the top ten. Specimen: peripheral blood. This clonotype was sampled from a man between 60 and 75 years old with active or convalescent COVID-19.

DNA of the CDR3: TGCGCCAGCAGTTCTAGCGGTCACTCCCGGGATGAGCAGTTCTTC. Translation gives CASSSSGHSRDEQFF. The J gene is TRBJ2-1, the V gene TRBV10-2, with 7 bases fitting TRBD2. The CDR3 length is 15 residues. The V segment lost 5 bases and the J segment 8 bases; nucleotides outside the gene matches: 12. Germline-derived CDR1 and CDR2 are WSHSY and SAAADI.